Sequencing of this TCR beta chain was carried out in a study of vaccination effects on CD4 cells after COVID-19. Overall study findings and caveats: There were few convalescent patients in the study and no early post-infection timepoints. The study found that only 1 of 255 vaccine-induced clones from healthy vaccinees cross-reacted with common cold coronaviruses.

Sequencing used immunoSEQ multiplex PCR; TCRdb keeps in-frame clones, though not all of them. The sample contains around 66,000 clones, about 71% of which appear only once. Antigen-specific CD4+ T cells were expanded (with viral peptide pools) by the ViraFEST assay ahead of sequencing. Cells that had been cultured for less than eleven days were the source of isolated CD4+ T cells. Nucleocapsid antibodies stayed negative before and after vaccination, showing no earlier SARS-CoV-2 infection. This CDR3 has 15 residues. Germline V gene lookup returns CDR1 SGHNT and CDR2 YYREEE (reference sequence). The germline V and J ends were trimmed by 3 bases and 5 bases, with 17 bases remaining between them. This clone has a handful of counts. Its antigen is not identified.

The clonotype comes from a human donor who received a COVID-19 vaccine. The sequencing here drew on CD4+ T cells from PBMCs cultured with HCoV-OC43 spike peptides, taken before COVID-19 vaccination. The subset was: HCoV-OC43 spike overlapping peptide pool stimulation. This chain connects TRBV5-4 to TRBJ2-5; D may be TRBD1 or TRBD2 (5 bases each). DNA of the CDR3: TGTGCCAGCAGCTCAATCAGGGATGAGGGGGAGACCCAGTACTTC. Translated, it gives CASSSIRDEGETQYF. Combining the CDR3 with reference TRBV5-4 and TRBJ2-5 gives the whole variable domain ETGVTQSPTHLIKTRGQQVTLRCSSQSGHNTVSWYQQALGQGPQFIFQYYREEENGRGNFPPRFSGLQFPNYSSELNVNALELDDSALYLCASSSIRDEGETQYFGPGTRLLVL.